This T cell receptor (beta chain) appears in the sequencing data of a study of T cell responses to AZD1222 COVID-19 vaccine. Broader study findings: Seropositive at baseline were only a handful of AZD1222 recipients. A reported finding is that nearly half of spike-specific TCRs target unmutated variant regions. The donor group comprised mostly white British people and more females; the analysis possibly underestimated clonal diversity.

Some clones are missing from TCRdb's copy, which holds only in-frame ones; the method was immunoSEQ multiplex PCR. The table records about 99,000 clones, over 70% of them present only once. In germline, CDR1 is MDHEN, CDR2 SYDVKM. Trimming cost V 5 bases and J 15 bases, with 11 bases left between them. The CDR3 is 11 amino acids. As for this clone: As yet, its antigen is unknown.

This specimen was peripheral blood, taken on day 0 of AZD1222 vaccination. This receptor was identified in an adult in good health. This chain links TRBV28 with TRBJ1-6; a weak D match, TRBD1 (5 bases). Here the CDR3 DNA reads TGTGCCAGCAGTCGCGGGGGGGACCTCCACTTT. Translated: CASSRGGDLHF.